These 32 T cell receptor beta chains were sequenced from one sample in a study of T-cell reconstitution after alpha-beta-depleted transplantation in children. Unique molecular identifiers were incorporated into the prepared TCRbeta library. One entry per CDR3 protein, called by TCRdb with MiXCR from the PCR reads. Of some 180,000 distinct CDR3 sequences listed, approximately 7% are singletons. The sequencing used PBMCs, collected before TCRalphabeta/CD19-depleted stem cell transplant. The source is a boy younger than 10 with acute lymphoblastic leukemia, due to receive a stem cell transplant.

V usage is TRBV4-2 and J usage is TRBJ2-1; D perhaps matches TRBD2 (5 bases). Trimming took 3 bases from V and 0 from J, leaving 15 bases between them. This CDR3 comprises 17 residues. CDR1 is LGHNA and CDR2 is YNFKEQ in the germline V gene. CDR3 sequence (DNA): TGTGCCAGCAGCCATTGGTTGGCGGGCAGCTCCTACAATGAGCAGTTCTTC. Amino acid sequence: CASSHWLAGSSYNEQFF.

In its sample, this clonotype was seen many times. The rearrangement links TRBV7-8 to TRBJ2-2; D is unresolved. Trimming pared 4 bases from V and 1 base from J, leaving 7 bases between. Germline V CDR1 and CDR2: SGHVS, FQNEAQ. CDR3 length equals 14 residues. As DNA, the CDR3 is TGTGCCAGCAGCTACACCGGGAACACCGGGGAGCTGTTTTTT. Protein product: CASSYTGNTGELFF.

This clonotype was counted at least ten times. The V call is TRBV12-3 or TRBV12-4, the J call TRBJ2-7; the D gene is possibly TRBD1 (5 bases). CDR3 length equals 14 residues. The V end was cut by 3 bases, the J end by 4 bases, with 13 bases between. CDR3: CASSFPGLKYEQYF. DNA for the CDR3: TGTGCCAGCAGTTTTCCAGGGTTAAAATACGAGCAGTACTTC.

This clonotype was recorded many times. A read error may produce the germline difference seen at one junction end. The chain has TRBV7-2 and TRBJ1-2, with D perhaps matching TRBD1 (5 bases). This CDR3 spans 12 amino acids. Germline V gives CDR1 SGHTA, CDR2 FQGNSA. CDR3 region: CASSLRGAGLIF. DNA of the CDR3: TGTGCCAGCAGCCTGAGAGGGGCCGGATTAATCTTC.

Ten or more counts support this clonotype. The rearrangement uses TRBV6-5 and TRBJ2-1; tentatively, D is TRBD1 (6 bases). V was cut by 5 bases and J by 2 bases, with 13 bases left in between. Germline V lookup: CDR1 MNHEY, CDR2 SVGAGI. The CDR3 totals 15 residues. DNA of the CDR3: TGTGCCAGCAGTCCGCCAGGGGATCCCTACAATGAGCAGTTCTTC. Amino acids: CASSPPGDPYNEQFF.

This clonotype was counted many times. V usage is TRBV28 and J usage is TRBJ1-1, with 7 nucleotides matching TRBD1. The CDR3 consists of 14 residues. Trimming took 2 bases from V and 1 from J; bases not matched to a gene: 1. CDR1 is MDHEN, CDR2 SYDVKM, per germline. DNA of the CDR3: TGTGCCAGCAGTTTAAGGACAGGGAACACTGAAGCTTTCTTT. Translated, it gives CASSLRTGNTEAFF.

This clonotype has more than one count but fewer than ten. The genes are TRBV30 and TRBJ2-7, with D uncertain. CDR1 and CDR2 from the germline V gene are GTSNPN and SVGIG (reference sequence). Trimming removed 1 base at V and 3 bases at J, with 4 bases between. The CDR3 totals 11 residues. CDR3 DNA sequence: TGTGCCTGGAGTGGCCGCTACGAGCAGTACTTC. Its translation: CAWSGRYEQYF.

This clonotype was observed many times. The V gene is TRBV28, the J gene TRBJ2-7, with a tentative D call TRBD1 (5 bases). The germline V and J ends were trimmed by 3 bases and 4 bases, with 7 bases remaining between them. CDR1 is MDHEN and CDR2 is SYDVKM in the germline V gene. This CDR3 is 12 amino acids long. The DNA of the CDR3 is TGTGCCAGCAGTTTGAAGGGGTACGAGCAGTACTTC. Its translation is CASSLKGYEQYF.

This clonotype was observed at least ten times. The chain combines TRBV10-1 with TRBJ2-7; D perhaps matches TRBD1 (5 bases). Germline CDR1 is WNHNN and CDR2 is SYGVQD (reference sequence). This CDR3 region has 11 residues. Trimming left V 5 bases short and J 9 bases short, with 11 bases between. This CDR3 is CASSTGQAQYF. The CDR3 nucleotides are TGCGCCAGCAGTACCGGACAAGCGCAGTACTTC.

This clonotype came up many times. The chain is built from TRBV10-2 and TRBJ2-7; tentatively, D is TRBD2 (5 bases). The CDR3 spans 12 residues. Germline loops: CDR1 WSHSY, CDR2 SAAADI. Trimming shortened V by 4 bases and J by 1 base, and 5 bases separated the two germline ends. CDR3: CASSGTSYEQYF. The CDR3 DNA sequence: TGCGCCAGCAGTGGGACTTCCTACGAGCAGTACTTC.

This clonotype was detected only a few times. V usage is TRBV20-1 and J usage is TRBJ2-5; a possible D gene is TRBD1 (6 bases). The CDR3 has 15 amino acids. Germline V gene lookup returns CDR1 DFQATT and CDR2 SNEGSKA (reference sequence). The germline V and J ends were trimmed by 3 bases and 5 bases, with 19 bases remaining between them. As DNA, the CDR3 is TGCAGTGCTAGGGGGGCCGGGGTAGCTCATGAGACCCAGTACTTC. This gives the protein CSARGAGVAHETQYF.

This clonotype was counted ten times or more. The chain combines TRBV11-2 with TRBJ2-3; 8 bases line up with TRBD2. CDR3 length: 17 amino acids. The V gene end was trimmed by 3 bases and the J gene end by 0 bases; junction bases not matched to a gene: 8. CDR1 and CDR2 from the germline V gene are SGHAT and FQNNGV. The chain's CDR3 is CASSFGSGSGSTDTQYF. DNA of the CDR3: TGTGCCAGCAGCTTTGGGAGCGGGAGCGGGAGCACAGATACGCAGTATTTT.

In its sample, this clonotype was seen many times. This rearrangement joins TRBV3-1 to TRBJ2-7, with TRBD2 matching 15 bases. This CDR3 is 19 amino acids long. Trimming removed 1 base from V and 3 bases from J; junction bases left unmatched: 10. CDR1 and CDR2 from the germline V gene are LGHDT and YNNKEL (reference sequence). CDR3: CASSQGGSGTSGGLYEQYF. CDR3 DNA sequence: TGTGCCAGCAGCCAAGGTGGTTCCGGGACTAGCGGGGGGCTCTACGAGCAGTACTTC.

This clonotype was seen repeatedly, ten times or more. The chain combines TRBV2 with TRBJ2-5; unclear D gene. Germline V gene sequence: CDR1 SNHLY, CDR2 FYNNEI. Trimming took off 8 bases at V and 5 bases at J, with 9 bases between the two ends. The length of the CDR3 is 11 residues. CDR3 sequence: CASGVQETQYF. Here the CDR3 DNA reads TGTGCCAGCGGGGTACAGGAGACCCAGTACTTC.

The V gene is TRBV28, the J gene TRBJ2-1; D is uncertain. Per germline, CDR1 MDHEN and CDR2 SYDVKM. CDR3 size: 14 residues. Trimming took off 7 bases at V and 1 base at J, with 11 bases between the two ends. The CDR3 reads CASNDGGSYNEQFF. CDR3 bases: TGTGCCAGCAATGACGGTGGATCCTACAATGAGCAGTTCTTC.

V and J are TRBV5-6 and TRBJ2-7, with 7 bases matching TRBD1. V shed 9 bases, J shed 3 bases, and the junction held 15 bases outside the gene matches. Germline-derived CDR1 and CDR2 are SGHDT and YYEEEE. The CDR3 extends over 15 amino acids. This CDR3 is CAMSLWGTAIYEQYF. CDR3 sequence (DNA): TGTGCCATGAGCTTGTGGGGGACAGCCATCTACGAGCAGTACTTC.

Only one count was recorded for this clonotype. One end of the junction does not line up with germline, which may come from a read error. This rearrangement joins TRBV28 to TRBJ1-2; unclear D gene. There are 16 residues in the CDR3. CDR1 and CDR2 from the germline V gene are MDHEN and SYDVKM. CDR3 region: CASSSTTGFWNYGHTF. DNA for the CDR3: TGTGCCAGCAGTTCAACGACCGGGTTTTGGAACTATGGCCACACCTTC.

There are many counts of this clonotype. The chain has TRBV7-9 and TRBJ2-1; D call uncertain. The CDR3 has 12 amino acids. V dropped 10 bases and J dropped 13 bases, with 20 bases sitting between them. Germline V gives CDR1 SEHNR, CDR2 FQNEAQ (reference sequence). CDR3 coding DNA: TGTGCCACGTTAGGGCAGGCATCTCCCCAGTTCTTC. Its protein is CATLGQASPQFF.

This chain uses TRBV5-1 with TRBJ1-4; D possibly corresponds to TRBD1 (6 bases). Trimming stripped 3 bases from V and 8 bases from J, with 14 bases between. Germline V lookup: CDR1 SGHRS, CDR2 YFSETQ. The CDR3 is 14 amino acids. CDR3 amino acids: CASSWTGGREKLFF. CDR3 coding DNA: TGCGCCAGCAGCTGGACTGGGGGCCGCGAAAAACTGTTTTTT.

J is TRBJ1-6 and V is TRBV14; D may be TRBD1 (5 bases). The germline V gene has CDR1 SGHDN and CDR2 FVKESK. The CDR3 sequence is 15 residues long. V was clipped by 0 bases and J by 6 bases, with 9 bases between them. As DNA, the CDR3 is TGTGCCAGCAGCCAAGATCGGGGGATTAATTCACCCCTCCACTTT. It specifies CASSQDRGINSPLHF.

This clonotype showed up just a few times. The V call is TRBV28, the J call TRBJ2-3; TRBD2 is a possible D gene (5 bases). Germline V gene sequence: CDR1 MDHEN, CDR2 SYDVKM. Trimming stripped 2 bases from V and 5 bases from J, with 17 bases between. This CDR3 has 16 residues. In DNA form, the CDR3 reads TGTGCCAGCAGTTTACCCACCCTAGATCGGGGAGATACGCAGTATTTT. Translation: CASSLPTLDRGDTQYF.

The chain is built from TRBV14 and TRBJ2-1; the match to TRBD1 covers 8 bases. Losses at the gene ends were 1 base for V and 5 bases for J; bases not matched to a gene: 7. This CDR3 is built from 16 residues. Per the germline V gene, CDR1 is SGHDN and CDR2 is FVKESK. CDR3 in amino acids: CASSQAGTGKDNEQFF. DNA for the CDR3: TGTGCCAGCAGCCAAGCGGGGACAGGAAAGGACAATGAGCAGTTCTTC.

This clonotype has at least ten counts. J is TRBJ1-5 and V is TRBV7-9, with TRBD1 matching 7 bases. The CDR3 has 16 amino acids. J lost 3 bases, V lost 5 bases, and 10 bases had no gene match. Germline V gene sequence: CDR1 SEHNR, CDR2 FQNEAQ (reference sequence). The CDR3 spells CASSATGEGDNQPQHF. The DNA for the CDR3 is TGTGCCAGCAGCGCCACAGGGGAGGGCGACAATCAGCCCCAGCATTTT.

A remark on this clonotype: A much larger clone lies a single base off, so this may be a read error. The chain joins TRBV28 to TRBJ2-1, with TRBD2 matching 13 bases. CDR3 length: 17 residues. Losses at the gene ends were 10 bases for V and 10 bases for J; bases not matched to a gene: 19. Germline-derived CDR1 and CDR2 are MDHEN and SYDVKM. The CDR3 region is CATTTSGLAGDTGEQFF. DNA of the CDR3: TGTGCCACCACCACCTCAGGACTAGCGGGGGATACGGGGGAGCAGTTCTTC.

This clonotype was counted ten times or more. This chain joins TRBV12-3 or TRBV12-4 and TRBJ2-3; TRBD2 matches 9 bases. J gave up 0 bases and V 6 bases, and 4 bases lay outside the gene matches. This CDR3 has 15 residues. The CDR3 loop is CASRTSGSSTDTQYF. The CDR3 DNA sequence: TGTGCCAGCAGGACTAGCGGTTCTAGCACAGATACGCAGTATTTT.

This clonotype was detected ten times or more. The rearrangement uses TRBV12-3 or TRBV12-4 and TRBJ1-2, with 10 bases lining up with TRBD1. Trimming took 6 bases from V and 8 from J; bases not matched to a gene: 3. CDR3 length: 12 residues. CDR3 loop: CASRTGGGGYTF. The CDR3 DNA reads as TGTGCCAGCAGGACAGGGGGCGGCGGCTACACCTTC.

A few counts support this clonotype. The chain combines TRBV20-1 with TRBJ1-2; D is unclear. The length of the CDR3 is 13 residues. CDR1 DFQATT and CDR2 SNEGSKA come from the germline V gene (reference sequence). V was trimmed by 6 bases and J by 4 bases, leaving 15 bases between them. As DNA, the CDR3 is TGCAGTGCCACCGACGTGGGCAGCTATGGCTACACCTTC. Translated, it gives CSATDVGSYGYTF.

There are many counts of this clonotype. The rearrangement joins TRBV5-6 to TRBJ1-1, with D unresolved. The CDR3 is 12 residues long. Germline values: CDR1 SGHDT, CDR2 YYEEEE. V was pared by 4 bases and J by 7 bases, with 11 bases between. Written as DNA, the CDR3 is TGTGCCAGCAGCCTGGCGCTACATGAAGCTTTCTTT. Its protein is CASSLALHEAFF.

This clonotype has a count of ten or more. The CDR3 nucleotides are TGCAGTGCTACCCTAGTAAGAGGCTTGGCTAAGGGGGCAGATACGCAGTATTTT. As protein: CSATLVRGLAKGADTQYF. This chain uses TRBV20-1 with TRBJ2-3; TRBD1 is a possible D gene (6 bases). V gave up 4 bases and J gave up 4 bases, with 27 bases separating them. CDR3 size: 18 residues. CDR1 is DFQATT, CDR2 SNEGSKA, per germline (reference sequence).

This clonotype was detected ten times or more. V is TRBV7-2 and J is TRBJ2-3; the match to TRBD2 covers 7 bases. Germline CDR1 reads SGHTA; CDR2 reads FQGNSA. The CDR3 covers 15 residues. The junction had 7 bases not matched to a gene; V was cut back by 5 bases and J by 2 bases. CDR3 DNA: TGTGCCAGCAGCCTCATGCGGGGGATCACAGATACGCAGTATTTT. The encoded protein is CASSLMRGITDTQYF.

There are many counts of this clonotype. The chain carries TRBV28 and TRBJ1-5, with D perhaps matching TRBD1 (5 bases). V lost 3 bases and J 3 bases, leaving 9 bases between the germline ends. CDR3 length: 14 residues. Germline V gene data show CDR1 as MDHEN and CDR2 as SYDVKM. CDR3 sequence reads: CASSLGGANQPQHF. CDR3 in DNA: TGTGCCAGCAGTTTGGGAGGGGCCAATCAGCCCCAGCATTTT.

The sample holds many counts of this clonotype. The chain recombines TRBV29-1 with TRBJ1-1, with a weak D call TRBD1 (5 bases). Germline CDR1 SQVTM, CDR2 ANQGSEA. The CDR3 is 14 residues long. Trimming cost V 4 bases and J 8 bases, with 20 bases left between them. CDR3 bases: TGCAGCGTTGTCAAACAGGAGGGATATTCGGAAGCTTTCTTT. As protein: CSVVKQEGYSEAFF.